The 18 T cell receptor beta chains in this list originate from one sample, sequenced in a study of radiotherapy plus CTLA-4 blockade in lung cancer. The table came from immunoSEQ multiplex PCR; TCRdb's copy has only in-frame clones and leaves some out. This sample has approximately 57,000 clones, with approximately 82% found just once. The sequencing used peripheral blood, collected from a patient treated with radiotherapy plus ipilimumab. The receptors here all came from a human donor with non-small cell lung cancer whose response to radiotherapy plus ipilimumab could not be evaluated.

V and J are TRBV5-8 and TRBJ2-5; 7 bases align to TRBD2. The length of the CDR3 is 13 residues. Per the germline V gene, CDR1 is SGHTS and CDR2 is YDEGEE. The V segment lost 5 bases and the J segment 4 bases; nucleotides outside the gene matches: 5. The CDR3 region has the DNA TGTGCCAGCAGAGGAGGGGAGGGAGAGACCCAGTACTTC. It specifies CASRGGEGETQYF.

In its sample, this clone was seen a few times. Here the CDR3 DNA reads TGTGCCAGCAGCTTACCCAGCGGGAGTTCAGATACGCAGTATTTT. It codes for CASSLPSGSSDTQYF. This chain connects TRBV7-9 to TRBJ2-3, with TRBD2 identical over 8 bases. Germline trimming cut 2 bases from V and 4 bases from J; bases unmatched to any gene: 5. This CDR3 contains 15 residues. CDR1 is SEHNR, CDR2 FQNEAQ, per germline (reference sequence).

V and J are TRBV29-1 and TRBJ2-1; 12 bases map to TRBD2. J lost 10 bases, V lost 3 bases, and 13 bases had no gene match. Germline V gives CDR1 SQVTM, CDR2 ANQGSEA. This CDR3 is 16 amino acids long. This CDR3 reads CSVDIASGGALGEQFF. The CDR3 region has the DNA TGCAGCGTTGATATAGCTAGCGGGGGGGCCTTAGGCGAGCAGTTCTTC.

The chain links TRBV10-3 to TRBJ2-1; 12 bases align to TRBD2. J was trimmed by 1 base and V by 4 bases; bases with no gene match: 8. This CDR3 has 18 residues. Germline V gene data show CDR1 as ENHRY and CDR2 as SYGVKD. The CDR3 reads CAISAGLAGNRSYNEQFF. In DNA, the CDR3 is TGTGCCATCAGTGCTGGACTAGCGGGGAACAGATCCTACAATGAGCAGTTCTTC.

The V gene is TRBV2, the J gene TRBJ2-3; 8 bases are a match to TRBD2. The CDR3 is made up of 13 amino acids. CDR1 and CDR2 (germline): SNHLY, FYNNEI. The V segment lost 7 bases and the J segment 8 bases; nucleotides outside the gene matches: 8. The CDR3 reads CASTEGLGGTQYF. The CDR3 DNA sequence: TGTGCCAGCACTGAGGGACTAGGGGGTACGCAGTATTTT.

The V call is TRBV5-8, the J call TRBJ1-3; TRBD1 aligns across 7 bases. Germline loops: CDR1 SGHTS, CDR2 YDEGEE. V lost 2 bases, J lost 0 bases, and 5 bases stayed unmatched. The CDR3 runs to 16 residues. CDR3 in amino acids: CASSFSRGFSGNTIYF. In nucleotides, the CDR3 is TGTGCCAGCAGCTTCAGCAGGGGGTTCTCTGGAAACACCATATATTTT.

The gene calls are TRBV19 and TRBJ1-1, with D maybe TRBD1 (6 bases). Germline V gene sequence: CDR1 LNHDA, CDR2 SQIVND (reference sequence). The V end lost 5 bases, the J end lost 2 bases, and 12 bases lay between the germline ends. This CDR3 is built from 14 residues. The CDR3, as DNA: TGTGCCAGTAGTCTGGGGACACTTAACACTGAAGCTTTCTTT. Residues: CASSLGTLNTEAFF.

This clone is judged large. CDR3 nucleotides: TGTGCCAGTATATTGACAGGGGGCACTGAAGCTTTCTTT. As protein: CASILTGGTEAFF. The chain recombines TRBV19 with TRBJ1-1; 9 nucleotides line up with TRBD1. The CDR3 spans 13 residues. Per the germline V gene, CDR1 is LNHDA and CDR2 is SQIVND (reference sequence). The J segment lost 4 bases and the V segment lost 7 bases, leaving 4 bases of the junction unmatched.

The rearrangement uses TRBV6-1 and TRBJ2-7; D is possibly TRBD2 (5 bases). Trimming removed 2 bases from V and 3 bases from J, with 11 bases in between. CDR1 and CDR2 (germline): MNHNS, SASEGT. This CDR3 spans 14 amino acids. The CDR3 nucleotides are TGTGCCAGCAGTGAATCCGGGAACCACTACGAGCAGTACTTC. Translating gives CASSESGNHYEQYF.

The rearrangement uses TRBV5-1 and TRBJ1-2; TRBD1 matches at 7 bases. This CDR3 contains 15 residues. The V gene end was trimmed by 3 bases and the J gene end by 0 bases; junction bases not matched to a gene: 5. The germline CDR1 and CDR2 sequences are SGHRS and YFSETQ. This CDR3 is CASSSGTVPNYGYTF. Here the CDR3 DNA reads TGCGCCAGCAGCTCGGGGACAGTTCCTAACTATGGCTACACCTTC.

The chain is built from TRBV10-3 and TRBJ2-7; 9 positions agree with TRBD2. CDR3 length: 15 residues. Germline CDR1 reads ENHRY; CDR2 reads SYGVKD. Trimming took 4 bases from V and 7 from J; bases not matched to a gene: 11. CDR3 sequence (DNA): TGTGCCATCAGTGCGGCGGGAGGGGAATACGAAGAGCAGTACTTC. Amino acid sequence: CAISAAGGEYEEQYF.

CDR3 protein: CASSPRGRSYTF. CDR3 nucleotides: TGTGCCAGCAGTCCCAGGGGTCGCAGCTACACCTTC. The V call is TRBV28, the J call TRBJ1-2, with a tentative D call TRBD1 (6 bases). Germline V gene data show CDR1 as MDHEN and CDR2 as SYDVKM. This CDR3 comprises 12 residues. Trimming pared 5 bases from V and 9 bases from J, leaving 13 bases between.

V gene TRBV6-1 combines with J gene TRBJ2-7; TRBD2 agrees at 13 bases. The V segment lost 2 bases and the J segment 0 bases; nucleotides outside the gene matches: 10. Germline CDR1 is MNHNS and CDR2 is SASEGT. The CDR3 contains 19 residues. CDR3 residues: CASSERLAGGWLSSYEQYF. The CDR3 region has the DNA TGTGCCAGCAGTGAAAGACTAGCGGGGGGCTGGCTGAGCTCCTACGAGCAGTACTTC.

The chain employs TRBV29-1 and TRBJ1-4; D unclear. This CDR3 contains 13 residues. With 4 bases removed from V and 8 bases from J, the gap between germline ends came to 14 bases. CDR1 SQVTM and CDR2 ANQGSEA come from the germline V gene. CDR3 loop: CSVGVGTGEKLFF. The CDR3 region has the DNA TGCAGCGTTGGGGTCGGTACGGGGGAAAAACTGTTTTTT.

This chain uses TRBV4-2 with TRBJ1-2; 7 nucleotides line up with TRBD1. The length of the CDR3 is 16 residues. Unmatched junction bases numbered 12, after V lost 0 bases and J lost 8 bases. Germline CDR1 reads LGHNA; CDR2 reads YNFKEQ. The CDR3 DNA is TGTGCCAGCAGCCAAGAACAACAGGGGATAGTAAAAGGCTACACCTTC. This gives the protein CASSQEQQGIVKGYTF.

This clone was seen once. The V and J genes are TRBV19 and TRBJ1-2, with D perhaps matching TRBD1 (5 bases). There are 14 residues in the CDR3. The V end lost 3 bases, the J end lost 4 bases, and 12 bases lay between the germline ends. The germline CDR1 and CDR2 sequences are LNHDA and SQIVND (reference sequence). CDR3 sequence reads: CASSIQGPIYGYTF. The CDR3 DNA is TGTGCCAGTAGTATTCAGGGTCCCATCTATGGCTACACCTTC.

The chain recombines TRBV6-5 with TRBJ2-1; TRBD1 aligns across 8 bases. CDR3 length: 15 residues. J was trimmed by 4 bases and V by 7 bases; bases with no gene match: 9. Germline lookup yields CDR1 MNHEY and CDR2 SVGAGI. This CDR3 is CASKVGTGGYNEQFF. For the CDR3, the DNA is TGTGCCAGCAAGGTAGGGACAGGAGGTTACAATGAGCAGTTCTTC.

The genes are TRBV2 and TRBJ2-3, with TRBD2 matching 8 bases. Trimming removed 3 bases from V and 4 bases from J; junction bases left unmatched: 9. The CDR3 length is 16 residues. Germline V CDR1 and CDR2: SNHLY, FYNNEI. CDR3 region: CASSERAGGQSDTQYF. The DNA for the CDR3 is TGTGCCAGCAGTGAGCGGGCGGGAGGACAGTCAGATACGCAGTATTTT.